This T cell receptor (beta chain) was recorded in a study of T cells after yellow fever vaccination. Comments on this clonotype: What it binds is not known.

Points from the study as a whole: At around 95% for CD4 and about 91% for CD8, most primary-vaccination clones showed up again after the booster. A small share of clonotypes appeared in both CD4 and CD8 compartments. The study noted that FACS-sorted repertoires could contain abundant clonotypes contaminating from the bulk population.

Generation of TCR cDNA used 5'RACE template switching (which added a universal primer site and UMIs). Using its own MiXCR run on the 5' RACE reads, TCRdb lists one record per CDR3 protein. The data hold 300,000 to 350,000 distinct CDR3 sequences, with 8.1% observed a single time. CDR3 length: 13 amino acids. V was trimmed by 4 bases and J by 8 bases, leaving 11 bases between them. CDR1 and CDR2 from the germline V gene are LGHNA and YSLEER. This TCR derives from a man between 18 and 29 years old who received the YFV17D yellow fever vaccine. This material consisted of PBMCs, taken roughly seven weeks after the first yellow fever vaccination. The J gene is TRBJ1-4, the V gene TRBV4-3; perhaps TRBD1 as D (5 bases). The CDR3 DNA follows: TGCGCCAGCAGCCGGGACCAGCTAGAAAAACTGTTTTTT. Translated: CASSRDQLEKLFF.